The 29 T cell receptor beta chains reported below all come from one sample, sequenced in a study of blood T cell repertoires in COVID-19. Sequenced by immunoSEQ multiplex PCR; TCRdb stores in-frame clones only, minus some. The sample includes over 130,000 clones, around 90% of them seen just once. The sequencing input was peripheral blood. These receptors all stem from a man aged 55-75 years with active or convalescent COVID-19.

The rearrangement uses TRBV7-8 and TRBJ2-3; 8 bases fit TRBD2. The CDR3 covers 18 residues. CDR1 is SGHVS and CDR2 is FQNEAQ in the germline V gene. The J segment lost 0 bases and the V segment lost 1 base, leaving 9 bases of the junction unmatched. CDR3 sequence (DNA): TGTGCCAGCAGCTTAGGGCCAGCGGGGGCCACTAGCACAGATACGCAGTATTTT. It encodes CASSLGPAGATSTDTQYF.

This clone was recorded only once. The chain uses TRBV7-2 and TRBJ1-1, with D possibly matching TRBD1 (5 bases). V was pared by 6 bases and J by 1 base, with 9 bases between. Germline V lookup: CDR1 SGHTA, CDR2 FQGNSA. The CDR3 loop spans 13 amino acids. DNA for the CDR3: TGTGCCAGCAGGCGGGACCCGAACACTGAAGCTTTCTTT. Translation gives CASRRDPNTEAFF.

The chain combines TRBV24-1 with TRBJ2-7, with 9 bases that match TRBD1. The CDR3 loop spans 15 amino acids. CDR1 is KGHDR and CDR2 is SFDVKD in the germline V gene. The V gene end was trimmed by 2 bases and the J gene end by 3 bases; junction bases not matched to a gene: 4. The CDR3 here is CATSDWTGEVYEQYF. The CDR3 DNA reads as TGTGCCACCAGTGATTGGACAGGGGAAGTCTACGAGCAGTACTTC.

DNA of the CDR3: TGTGCCAGCAGCGGCGGGGCTTTTCCAGATACGCAGTATTTT. Residues: CASSGGAFPDTQYF. J is TRBJ2-3 and V is TRBV5-4; D is perhaps TRBD2 (6 bases). CDR1 is SGHNT and CDR2 is YYREEE in the germline V gene (reference sequence). This CDR3 comprises 14 residues. V was pared by 4 bases and J by 4 bases, with 13 bases between.

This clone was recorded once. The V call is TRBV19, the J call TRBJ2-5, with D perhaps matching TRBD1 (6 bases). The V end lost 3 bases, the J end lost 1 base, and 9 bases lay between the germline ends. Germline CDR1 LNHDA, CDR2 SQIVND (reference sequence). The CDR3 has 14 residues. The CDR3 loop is CASSIDRIQETQYF. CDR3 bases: TGTGCCAGTAGTATTGACAGGATCCAAGAGACCCAGTACTTC.

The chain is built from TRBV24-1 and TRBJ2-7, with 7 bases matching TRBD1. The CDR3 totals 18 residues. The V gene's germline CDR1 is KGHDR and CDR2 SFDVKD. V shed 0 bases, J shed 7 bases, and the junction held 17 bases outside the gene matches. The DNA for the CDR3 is TGTGCCACCAGTGATTTGCATTCGCCACGCGCCTCGGACAGGGAGCAGTACTTC. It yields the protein CATSDLHSPRASDREQYF.

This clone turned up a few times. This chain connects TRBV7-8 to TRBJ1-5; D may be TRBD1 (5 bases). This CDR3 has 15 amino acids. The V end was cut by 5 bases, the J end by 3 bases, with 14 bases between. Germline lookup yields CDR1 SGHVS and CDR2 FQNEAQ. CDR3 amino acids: CASSPRGGINQPQHF. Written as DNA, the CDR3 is TGTGCCAGCAGCCCCCGTGGGGGGATCAATCAGCCCCAGCATTTT.

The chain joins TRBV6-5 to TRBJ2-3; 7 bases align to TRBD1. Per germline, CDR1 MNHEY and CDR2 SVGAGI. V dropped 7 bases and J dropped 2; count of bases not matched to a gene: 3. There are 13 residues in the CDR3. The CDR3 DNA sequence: TGTGCCAGCACCGGACAGGCCACAGATACGCAGTATTTT. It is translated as CASTGQATDTQYF.

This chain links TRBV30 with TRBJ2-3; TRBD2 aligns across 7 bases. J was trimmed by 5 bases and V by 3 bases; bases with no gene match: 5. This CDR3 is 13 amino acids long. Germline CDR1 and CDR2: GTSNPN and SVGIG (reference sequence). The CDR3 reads CAWSLAVQDTQYF. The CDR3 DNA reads TGTGCCTGGAGCCTAGCGGTTCAAGATACGCAGTATTTT. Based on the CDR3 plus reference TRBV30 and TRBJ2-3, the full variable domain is SQTIHQWPATLVQPVGSPLSLECTVEGTSNPNLYWYRQAAGRGLQLLFYSVGIGQISSEVPQNLSASRPQDRQFILSSKKLLLSDSGFYLCAWSLAVQDTQYFGPGTRLTVL.

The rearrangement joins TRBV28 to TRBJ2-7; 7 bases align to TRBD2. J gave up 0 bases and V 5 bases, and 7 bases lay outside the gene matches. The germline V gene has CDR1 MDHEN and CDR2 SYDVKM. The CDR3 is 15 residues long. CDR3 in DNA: TGTGCCAGCAGTCCCAGCGGGGAAAACTCCTACGAGCAGTACTTC. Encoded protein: CASSPSGENSYEQYF.

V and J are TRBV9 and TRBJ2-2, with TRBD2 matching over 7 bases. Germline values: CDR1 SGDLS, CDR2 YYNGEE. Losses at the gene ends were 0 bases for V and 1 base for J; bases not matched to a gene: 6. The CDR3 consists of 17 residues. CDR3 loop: CASSVAGTGGNTGELFF. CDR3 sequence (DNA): TGTGCCAGCAGCGTAGCGGGAACGGGGGGGAACACCGGGGAGCTGTTTTTT.

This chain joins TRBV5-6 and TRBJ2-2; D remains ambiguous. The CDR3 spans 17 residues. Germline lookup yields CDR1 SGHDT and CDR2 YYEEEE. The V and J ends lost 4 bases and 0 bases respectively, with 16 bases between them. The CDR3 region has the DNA TGTGCCAGCAGCCCCGCCGGCATCACAGCGAACACCGGGGAGCTGTTTTTT. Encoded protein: CASSPAGITANTGELFF.

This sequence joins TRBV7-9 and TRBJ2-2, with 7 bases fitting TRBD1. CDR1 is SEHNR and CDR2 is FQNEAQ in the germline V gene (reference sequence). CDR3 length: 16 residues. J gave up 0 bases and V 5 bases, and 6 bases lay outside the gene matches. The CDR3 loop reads CASSTWTGPNTGELFF. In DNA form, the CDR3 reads TGTGCCAGCAGCACCTGGACAGGTCCGAACACCGGGGAGCTGTTTTTT.

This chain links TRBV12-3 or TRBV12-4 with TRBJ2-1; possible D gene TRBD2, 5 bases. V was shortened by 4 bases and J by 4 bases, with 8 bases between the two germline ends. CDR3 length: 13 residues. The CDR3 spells CASSSREYNEQFF. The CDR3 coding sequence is TGTGCCAGCAGTTCGAGGGAATACAATGAGCAGTTCTTC.

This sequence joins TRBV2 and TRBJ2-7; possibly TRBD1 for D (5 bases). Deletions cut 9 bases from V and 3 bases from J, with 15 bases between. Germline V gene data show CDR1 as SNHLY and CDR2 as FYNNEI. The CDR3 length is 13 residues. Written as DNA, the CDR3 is TGTGCCAGTCAGGGCGTGGGCCTCTACGAGCAGTACTTC. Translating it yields CASQGVGLYEQYF.

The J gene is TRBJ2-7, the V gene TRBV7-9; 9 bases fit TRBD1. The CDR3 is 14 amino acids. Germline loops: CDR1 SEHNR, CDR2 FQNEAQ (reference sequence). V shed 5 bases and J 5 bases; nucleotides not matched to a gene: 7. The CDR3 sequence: CASSARDRAHEQYF. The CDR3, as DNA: TGTGCCAGCAGCGCCCGGGACAGGGCCCACGAGCAGTACTTC.

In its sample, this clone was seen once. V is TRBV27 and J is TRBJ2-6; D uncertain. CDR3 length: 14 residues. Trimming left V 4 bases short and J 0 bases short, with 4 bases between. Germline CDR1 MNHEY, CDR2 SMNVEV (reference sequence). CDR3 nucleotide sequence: TGTGCCAGCAGTTCGAGCTCTGGGGCCAACGTCCTGACTTTC. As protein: CASSSSSGANVLTF.

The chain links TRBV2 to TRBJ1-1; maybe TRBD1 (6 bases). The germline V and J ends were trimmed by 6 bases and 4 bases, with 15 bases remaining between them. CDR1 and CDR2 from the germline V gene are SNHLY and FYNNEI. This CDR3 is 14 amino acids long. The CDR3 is CASRGETGLTEAFF. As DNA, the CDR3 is TGTGCCAGCAGGGGGGAAACAGGGCTCACTGAAGCTTTCTTT.

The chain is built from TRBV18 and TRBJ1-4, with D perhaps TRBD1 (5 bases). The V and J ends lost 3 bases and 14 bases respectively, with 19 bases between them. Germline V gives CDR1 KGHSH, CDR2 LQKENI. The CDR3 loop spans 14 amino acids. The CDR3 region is CASSPTGSQAILFF. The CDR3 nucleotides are TGTGCCAGCTCACCCACAGGTTCACAGGCAATTCTGTTTTTT.

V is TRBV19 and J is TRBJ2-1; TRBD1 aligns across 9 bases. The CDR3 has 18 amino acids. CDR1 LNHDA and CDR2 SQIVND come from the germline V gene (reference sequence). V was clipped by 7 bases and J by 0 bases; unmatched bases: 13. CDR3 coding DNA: TGTGCCAGTAACAGACAGGGGGGGGCCTTTGGCTCCTACAATGAGCAGTTCTTC. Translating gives CASNRQGGAFGSYNEQFF.

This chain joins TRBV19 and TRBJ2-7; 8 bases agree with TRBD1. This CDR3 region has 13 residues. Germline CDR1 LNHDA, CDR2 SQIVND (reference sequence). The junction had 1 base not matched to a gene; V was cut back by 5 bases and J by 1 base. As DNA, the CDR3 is TGTGCCAGTAGTGGACAGGGTTCCTACGAGCAGTACTTC. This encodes CASSGQGSYEQYF.

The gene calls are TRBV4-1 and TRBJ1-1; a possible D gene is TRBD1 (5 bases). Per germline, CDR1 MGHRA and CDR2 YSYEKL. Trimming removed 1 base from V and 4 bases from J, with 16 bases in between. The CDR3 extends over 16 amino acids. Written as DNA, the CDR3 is TGCGCCAGCAGCCAAGTTTCCCTGCCAGGGTCCACTGAAGCTTTCTTT. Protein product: CASSQVSLPGSTEAFF.

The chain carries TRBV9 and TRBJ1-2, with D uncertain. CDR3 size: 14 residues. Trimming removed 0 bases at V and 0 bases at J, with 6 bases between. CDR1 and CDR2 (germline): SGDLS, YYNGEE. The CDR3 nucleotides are TGTGCCAGCAGCGTAGGAACAGCTAACTATGGCTACACCTTC. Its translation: CASSVGTANYGYTF.

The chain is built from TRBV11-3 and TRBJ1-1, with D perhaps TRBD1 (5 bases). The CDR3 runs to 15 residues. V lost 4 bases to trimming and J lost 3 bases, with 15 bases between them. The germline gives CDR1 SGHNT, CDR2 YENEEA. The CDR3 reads CASSSPREAHTEAFF. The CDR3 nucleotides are TGTGCCAGCAGCTCCCCCAGGGAGGCACACACTGAAGCTTTCTTT.

The CDR3 protein is CASSAYGGVRQLFEQYF. The CDR3 DNA reads as TGTGCCAGCAGCGCCTACGGTGGTGTGCGGCAACTCTTCGAGCAGTACTTC. The chain employs TRBV5-8 and TRBJ2-7; D uncertain. Germline CDR1 is SGHTS and CDR2 is YDEGEE. V was pared by 4 bases and J by 6 bases, with 26 bases between. The CDR3 loop spans 17 amino acids.

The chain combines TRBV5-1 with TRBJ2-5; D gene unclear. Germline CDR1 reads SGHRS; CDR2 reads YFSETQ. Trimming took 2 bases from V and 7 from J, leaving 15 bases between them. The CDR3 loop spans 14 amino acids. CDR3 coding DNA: TGCGCCAGCAGCTTAAGTGCAGGCACCGGGACCCAGTACTTC. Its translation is CASSLSAGTGTQYF.

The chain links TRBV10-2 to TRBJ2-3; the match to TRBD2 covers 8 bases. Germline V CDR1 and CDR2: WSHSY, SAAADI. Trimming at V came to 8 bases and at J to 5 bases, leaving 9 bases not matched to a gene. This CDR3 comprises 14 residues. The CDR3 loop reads CASVPSGSVDTQYF. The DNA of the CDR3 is TGCGCCAGCGTCCCCAGCGGGAGTGTAGATACGCAGTATTTT.

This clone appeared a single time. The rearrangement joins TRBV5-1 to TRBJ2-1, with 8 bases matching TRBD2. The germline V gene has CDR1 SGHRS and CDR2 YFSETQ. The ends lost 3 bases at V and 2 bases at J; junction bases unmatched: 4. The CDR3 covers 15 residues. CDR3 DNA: TGCGCCAGCAGCTCCATAGCGGGACCCTACAATGAGCAGTTCTTC. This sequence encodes CASSSIAGPYNEQFF.

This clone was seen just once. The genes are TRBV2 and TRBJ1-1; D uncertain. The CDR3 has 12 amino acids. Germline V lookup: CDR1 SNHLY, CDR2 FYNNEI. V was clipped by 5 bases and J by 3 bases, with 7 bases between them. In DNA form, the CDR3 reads TGTGCCAGCAGTACGGGGTACACTGAAGCTTTCTTT. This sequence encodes CASSTGYTEAFF.